This is a list of T cell receptor beta chains from one sample in a study of cytomegalovirus exposure and HLA in healthy donors. Repertoires were generated with immunoSEQ multiplex PCR, while TCRdb's copy carries only in-frame clones and drops some. The data hold about 150,000 clones, with 65% to 70% observed a single time. Sequencing was done on a sample of PBMCs. These TCRs come from a man aged 30-40 years in good health and CMV-seropositive. CDR3s leave out the opening cysteine and the closing phenylalanine or tryptophan. The order of the fields is J gene, V gene, CDR3 protein.

J: TRBJ2-7
V: TRBV12-5
CDR3: ASGFSIPSLSYEQY

J: TRBJ2-7
V: TRBV5-4
CDR3: ASSLAGLAGAYEQY

J: TRBJ2-5
V: TRBV5-1
CDR3: ASSRGNEMETQY

J: TRBJ1-2
V: TRBV7-9
CDR3: ASRAGSYGYT

J: TRBJ1-5
V: TRBV5-6
CDR3: ASSFRPGTVSSGQPQH

J: TRBJ1-4
V: TRBV19
CDR3: ASGDPPGTGGAQKLF

J: .
V: TRBV5-6
CDR3: ASRPDRNSYEQY

J: TRBJ2-7
V: TRBV5-6
CDR3: ASSETYEQY

J: TRBJ1-4
V: TRBV14
CDR3: ASSRGQGRGTNEKLF

J: TRBJ1-1
V: TRBV9
CDR3: ASSVEYGGTEAF